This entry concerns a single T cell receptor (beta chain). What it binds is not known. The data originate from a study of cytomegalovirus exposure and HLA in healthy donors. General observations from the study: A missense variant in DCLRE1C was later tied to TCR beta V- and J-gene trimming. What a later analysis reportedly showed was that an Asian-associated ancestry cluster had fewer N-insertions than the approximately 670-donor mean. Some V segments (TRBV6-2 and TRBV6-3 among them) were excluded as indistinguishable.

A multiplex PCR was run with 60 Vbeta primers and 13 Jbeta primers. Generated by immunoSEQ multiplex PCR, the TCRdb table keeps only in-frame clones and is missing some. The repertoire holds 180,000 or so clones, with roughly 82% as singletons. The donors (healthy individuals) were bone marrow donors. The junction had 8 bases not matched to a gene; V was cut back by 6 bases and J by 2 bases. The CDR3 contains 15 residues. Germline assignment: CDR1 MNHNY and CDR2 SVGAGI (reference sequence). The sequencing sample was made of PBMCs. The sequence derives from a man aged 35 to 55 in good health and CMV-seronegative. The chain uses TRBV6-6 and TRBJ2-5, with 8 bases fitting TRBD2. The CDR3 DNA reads TGTGCCAGCAGCTCGGGGGGGGGTCAGCAAGAGACCCAGTACTTC. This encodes CASSSGGGQQETQYF.